One sample yielded the 7 T cell receptor beta chains listed below, sequenced in a study of blood T cell repertoires in COVID-19. The method was immunoSEQ multiplex PCR; TCRdb's version includes in-frame clones alone and lacks a portion of them. In the table there are about 22,000 clones, 65% to 85% of which are singletons. The sequencing sample was made of peripheral blood. Receptors originate from a man older than 75 with active or convalescent COVID-19.

In this sample, this clone turned up once. The chain combines TRBV19 with TRBJ1-1, with 7 bases matching TRBD1. This CDR3 is 15 amino acids long. V lost 9 bases and J lost 1; bases outside the gene matches: 11. Germline CDR1 and CDR2: LNHDA and SQIVND (reference sequence). CDR3 sequence reads: CASHDPGGSNTEAFF. Written as DNA, the CDR3 is TGTGCCAGCCACGACCCAGGGGGGTCGAACACTGAAGCTTTCTTT.

This rearrangement joins TRBV5-1 to TRBJ2-5, with D perhaps matching TRBD2 (5 bases). The germline CDR1 and CDR2 sequences are SGHRS and YFSETQ. Trimming removed 4 bases from V and 1 base from J, with 14 bases in between. The CDR3 extends over 15 amino acids. CDR3 sequence: CASSPLATAQETQYF. The CDR3 nucleotides read TGCGCCAGCAGCCCCCTAGCTACGGCCCAAGAGACCCAGTACTTC.

V gene TRBV19 combines with J gene TRBJ2-3; D is uncertain. V was cut by 0 bases and J by 8 bases, with 12 bases left in between. The CDR3 consists of 14 residues. The V gene's germline CDR1 is LNHDA and CDR2 SQIVND (reference sequence). The CDR3 region is CASSIEQYSGTQYF. As DNA, the CDR3 is TGTGCCAGTAGTATAGAACAGTACAGTGGTACGCAGTATTTT.

The chain links TRBV24-1 to TRBJ1-6; the match to TRBD1 covers 9 bases. V dropped 6 bases and J dropped 9; count of bases not matched to a gene: 2. CDR1 is KGHDR, CDR2 SFDVKD, per germline. There are 13 residues in the CDR3. The CDR3 protein is CATSPGQGSPLHF. In nucleotides, the CDR3 is TGTGCCACCAGTCCGGGACAGGGTTCACCCCTCCACTTT.

This clone occurred once. This chain joins TRBV5-1 and TRBJ2-3; 16 bases line up with TRBD2. V was clipped by 2 bases and J by 1 base; unmatched bases: 4. The CDR3 is made up of 18 amino acids. Germline loops: CDR1 SGHRS, CDR2 YFSETQ. This chain's CDR3 is CASSFGTSGGAGTDTQYF. As DNA, the CDR3 is TGCGCCAGCAGCTTCGGGACTAGCGGGGGGGCGGGCACAGATACGCAGTATTTT.

The gene calls are TRBV7-6 and TRBJ1-3, with unresolved D. The germline CDR1 and CDR2 sequences are SGHVS and FNYEAQ. V was clipped by 5 bases and J by 0 bases, with 14 bases between them. The CDR3 has 16 residues. CDR3 loop: CASSPNPMSSGNTIYF. CDR3 nucleotide sequence: TGTGCCAGCAGCCCCAATCCCATGTCCTCTGGAAACACCATATATTTT.

CDR3 protein: CASNIAQNEQYF. CDR3 sequence (DNA): TGTGCCAGCAACATAGCGCAGAACGAGCAGTACTTC. This rearrangement joins TRBV2 to TRBJ2-7; possibly TRBD2 for D (5 bases). This CDR3 has 12 residues. Looked up from germline, CDR1 is SNHLY and CDR2 is FYNNEI. Trimming shortened V by 7 bases and J by 5 bases, and 12 bases separated the two germline ends.